The clone carrying this T cell receptor beta chain was counted a single time. V shed 5 bases and J shed 4 bases, with 14 bases lying between them. Germline V CDR1 and CDR2: LNHDA, SQIVND (reference sequence). CDR3 size: 14 residues. The data are from a study of blood T cell repertoires in COVID-19. Study context: Italy, Spain and the United States were the sources of the convalescent and acute COVID-19 samples.

In the authors' methods: Amplification with reference gene primers provided the estimates of nucleated cell counts. The data were produced by immunoSEQ multiplex PCR, yet TCRdb's version contains in-frame clones alone and is incomplete. V and J calls and clone size are given by that table; D and trimming were obtained from the DNA. The sample includes 140,000 to 150,000 clones, 75% to 90% of them seen just once. This chain connects TRBV19 to TRBJ1-1; D gene unclear. The specimen was peripheral blood. This TCR was sampled from a woman aged 45-65 years with acute or convalescent COVID-19. The CDR3 region is CASSPLPTGTEAFF. CDR3 in DNA: TGTGCCAGTAGTCCCCTCCCCACGGGCACTGAAGCTTTCTTT.